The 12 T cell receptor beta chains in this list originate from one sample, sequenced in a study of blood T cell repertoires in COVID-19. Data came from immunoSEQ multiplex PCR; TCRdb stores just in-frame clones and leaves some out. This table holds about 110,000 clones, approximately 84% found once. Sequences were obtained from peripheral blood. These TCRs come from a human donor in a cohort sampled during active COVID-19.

CDR3 protein: CASSEWASGYNEQFF. The CDR3 nucleotides are TGTGCCAGCAGTGAATGGGCTAGCGGATACAATGAGCAGTTCTTC. The chain couples TRBV6-1 to TRBJ2-1, with 7 nucleotides matching TRBD2. The CDR3 is made up of 15 amino acids. The germline V gene has CDR1 MNHNS and CDR2 SASEGT. The V and J ends lost 2 bases and 4 bases, in that order; junction bases with no gene match: 5.

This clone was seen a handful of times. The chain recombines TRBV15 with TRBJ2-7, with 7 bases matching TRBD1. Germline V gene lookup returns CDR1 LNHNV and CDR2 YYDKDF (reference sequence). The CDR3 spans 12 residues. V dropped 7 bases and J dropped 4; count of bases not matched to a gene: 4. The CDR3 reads CATIEQGYEQYF. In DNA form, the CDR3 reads TGTGCCACCATCGAACAGGGGTACGAGCAGTACTTC. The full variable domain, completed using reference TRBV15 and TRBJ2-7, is DAMVIQNPRYQVTQFGKPVTLSCSQTLNHNVMYWYQQKSSQAPKLLFHYYDKDFNNEADTPDNFQSRRPNTSFCFLDIRSPGLGDTAMYLCATIEQGYEQYFGPGTRLTVT.

For the CDR3, the DNA is TGTGCCACCAGTGATTCTGGGGAGGACGGCTATGGCTACACCTTC. Amino acid sequence: CATSDSGEDGYGYTF. The chain is built from TRBV24-1 and TRBJ1-2; D remains ambiguous. The CDR3 covers 15 residues. V lost 2 bases, J lost 4 bases, and 13 bases lay in between. CDR1 is KGHDR, CDR2 SFDVKD, per germline.

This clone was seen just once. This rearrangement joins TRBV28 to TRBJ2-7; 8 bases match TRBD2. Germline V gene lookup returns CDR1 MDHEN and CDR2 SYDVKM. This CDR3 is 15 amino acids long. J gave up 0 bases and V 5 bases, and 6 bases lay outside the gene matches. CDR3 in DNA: TGTGCCAGCAGTCCGAGCGGGGGACTCTCCTACGAGCAGTACTTC. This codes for CASSPSGGLSYEQYF.

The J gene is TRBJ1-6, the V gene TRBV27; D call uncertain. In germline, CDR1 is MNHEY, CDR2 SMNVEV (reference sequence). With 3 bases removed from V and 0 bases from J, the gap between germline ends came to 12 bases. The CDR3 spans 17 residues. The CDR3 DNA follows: TGTGCCAGCAGTTTCACAGAGACACCCTCCTATAATTCACCCCTCCACTTT. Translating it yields CASSFTETPSYNSPLHF.

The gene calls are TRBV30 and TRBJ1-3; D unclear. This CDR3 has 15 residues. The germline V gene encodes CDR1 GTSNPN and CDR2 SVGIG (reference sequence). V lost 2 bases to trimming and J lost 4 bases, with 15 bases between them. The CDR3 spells CAWSRSSGLGNTIYF. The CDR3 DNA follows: TGTGCCTGGAGTCGGTCGTCGGGTCTCGGAAACACCATATATTTT.

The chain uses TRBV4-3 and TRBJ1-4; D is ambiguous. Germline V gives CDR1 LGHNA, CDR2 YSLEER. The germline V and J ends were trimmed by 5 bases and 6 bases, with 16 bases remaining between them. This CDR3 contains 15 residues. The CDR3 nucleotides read TGCGCCAGCAGCGCAATCGGTCCCCTCGATGAAAAACTGTTTTTT. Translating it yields CASSAIGPLDEKLFF.

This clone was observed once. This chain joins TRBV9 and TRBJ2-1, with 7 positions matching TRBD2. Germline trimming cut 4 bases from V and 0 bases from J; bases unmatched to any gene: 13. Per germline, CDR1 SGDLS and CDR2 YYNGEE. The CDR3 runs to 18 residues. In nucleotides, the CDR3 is TGTGCCAGCAGCTTCGCCTTTCTAGCGGAGGTCTCCTACAATGAGCAGTTCTTC. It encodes CASSFAFLAEVSYNEQFF.

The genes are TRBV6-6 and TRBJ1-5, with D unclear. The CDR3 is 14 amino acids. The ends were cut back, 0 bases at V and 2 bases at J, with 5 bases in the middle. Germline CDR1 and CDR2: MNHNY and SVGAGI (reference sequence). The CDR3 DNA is TGTGCCAGCAGTTACTCAGAGGGCAATCAGCCCCAGCATTTT. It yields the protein CASSYSEGNQPQHF.

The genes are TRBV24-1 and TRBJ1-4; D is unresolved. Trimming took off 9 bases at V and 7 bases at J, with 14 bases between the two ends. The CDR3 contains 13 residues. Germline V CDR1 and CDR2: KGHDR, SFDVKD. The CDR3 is CATQRVASEKLFF. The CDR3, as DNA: TGTGCCACCCAGAGGGTCGCTAGTGAAAAACTGTTTTTT.

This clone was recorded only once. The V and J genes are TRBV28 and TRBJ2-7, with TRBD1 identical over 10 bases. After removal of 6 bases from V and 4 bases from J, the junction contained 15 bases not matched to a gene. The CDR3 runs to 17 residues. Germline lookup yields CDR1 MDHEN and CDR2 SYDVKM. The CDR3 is CASRPGHPGQGRYEQYF. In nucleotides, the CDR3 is TGTGCCAGCAGACCGGGTCACCCGGGACAGGGGAGGTACGAGCAGTACTTC.

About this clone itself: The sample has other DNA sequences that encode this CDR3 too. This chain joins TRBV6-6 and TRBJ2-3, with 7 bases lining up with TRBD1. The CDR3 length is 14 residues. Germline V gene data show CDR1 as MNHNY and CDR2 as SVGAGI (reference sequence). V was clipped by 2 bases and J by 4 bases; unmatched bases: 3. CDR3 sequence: CASSYGQGADTQYF. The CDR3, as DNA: TGTGCCAGCAGTTACGGTCAGGGGGCAGATACGCAGTATTTT.